The source of this T cell receptor beta chain is a study of beta chain features in type 1 diabetes. Whole-study findings and limits: TCRB CDR3s were moderately but significantly shorter in Type 1 diabetes patients in all four CD4+ subsets.

Germline V lookup: CDR1 MGHRA, CDR2 YSYEKL. The V end lost 6 bases, the J end lost 3 bases, and 17 bases lay between the germline ends. The CDR3 runs 15 residues. All of the isolated RNA was reverse transcribed, so expressed TCRB transcripts were sequenced. Sequencing was performed with immunoSEQ multiplex PCR; in TCRdb, only in-frame clones are kept and a portion is missing. The repertoire holds around 130,000 clones, with about 10% as singletons. This clone was detected a few times. Antigen unknown. This sequence originates from a man aged 25 to 40 with type 1 diabetes. The specimen sequenced was central memory CD4+ T cells from blood. The J gene is TRBJ1-2, the V gene TRBV4-1; TRBD1 might be the D (6 bases). CDR3 sequence (DNA): TGCGCCAGCAGACTCCTTCCCGGACAGCACTATGGCTACACCTTC. Its protein is CASRLLPGQHYGYTF.